The clone carrying this T cell receptor (beta chain) was counted once. No antigen is known for it. The data are from a study of cytomegalovirus exposure and HLA in healthy donors. The PCR was carried out with 60 Vbeta primers and 13 Jbeta primers. Sequenced by immunoSEQ multiplex PCR; TCRdb stores in-frame clones only, minus some. The profile covers around 100,000 clones, with 81% appearing a single time and around 4.2% taken by the ten largest. The study, taken as a whole, reports: The authors excluded some V segments, including TRBV6-2 and TRBV6-3, as indistinguishable. In a later analysis, at a false discovery rate of 0.05, 15,000 to 20,000 TCR beta sequences matched HLA alleles. Later work showed greater clonal expansion in HLA-associated TCR beta chains than in equally common others.

CDR3 size: 14 residues. CDR1 and CDR2 (germline): SGHRS, YFSETQ. The V gene lost 4 bases and the J gene lost 0 bases, with 10 bases spanning the gap. Input material: PBMCs. This clonotype was sampled from an older woman in good health and CMV-seropositive. This chain connects TRBV5-1 to TRBJ2-5; D remains ambiguous. The CDR3 bases are TGCGCCAGCAGCCTGCCCCGGGACCAAGAGACCCAGTACTTC. Amino acid sequence: CASSLPRDQETQYF. The variable domain in full, with the rest retrieved from reference TRBV5-1 and TRBJ2-5, is KAGVTQTPRYLIKTRGQQVTLSCSPISGHRSVSWYQQTPGQGLQFLFEYFSETQRNKGNFPGRFSGRQFSNSRSEMNVSTLELGDSALYLCASSLPRDQETQYFGPGTRLLVL.